The clone carrying this TCR beta chain was detected a few times. Its antigen is undetermined. Germline loops: CDR1 DFQATT, CDR2 SNEGSKA (reference sequence). The CDR3 is 14 residues long. Trimming cost V 4 bases and J 4 bases, with 15 bases left between them. The sample is drawn from a study of regulatory T cells in long-lasting Graves disease. The wider study: Less than 3 months of antithyroid drugs had been taken by newly diagnosed Graves' patients.

Findings and limits, study-wide: TRBV28, TRBJ1-2 and TRBJ2-5 emerged as the favored segments in persistent disease.

Sample time point: newly diagnosed GD, antithyroid drugs for less than 3 months. With RNA extracted from PBMCs as input, the TCR library was made. Assembly of TCR beta libraries relied on iRepertoire HTBI primers together with Arm-PCR of CDR3 regions. TCRdb used MiXCR to reprocess the multiplex PCR reads, holding one entry per CDR3 protein. The sample yields around 250,000 distinct CDR3 sequences, around 20% seen once. The clonotype originates from a female donor with Graves disease. The chain employs TRBV20-1 and TRBJ2-3, with D possibly matching TRBD2 (7 bases). The sample was peripheral blood mononuclear cells (PBMCs), taken at new diagnosis, from a patient treated with antithyroid drugs. The CDR3: CSATVGGASDTQYF. The CDR3 DNA follows: TGCAGTGCTACGGTTGGGGGGGCCTCAGATACGCAGTATTTT.